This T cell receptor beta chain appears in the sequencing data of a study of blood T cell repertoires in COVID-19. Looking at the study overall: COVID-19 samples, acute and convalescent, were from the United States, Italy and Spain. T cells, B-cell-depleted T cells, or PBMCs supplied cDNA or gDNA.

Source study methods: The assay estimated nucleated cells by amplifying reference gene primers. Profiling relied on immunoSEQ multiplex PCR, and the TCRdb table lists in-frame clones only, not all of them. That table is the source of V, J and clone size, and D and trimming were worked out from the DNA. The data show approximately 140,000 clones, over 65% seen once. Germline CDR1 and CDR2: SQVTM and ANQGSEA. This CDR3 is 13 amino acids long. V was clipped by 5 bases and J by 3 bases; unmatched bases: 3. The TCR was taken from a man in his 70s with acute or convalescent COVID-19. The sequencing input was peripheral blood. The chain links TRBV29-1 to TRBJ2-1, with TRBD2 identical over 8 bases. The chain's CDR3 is CSVRTSSYNEQFF. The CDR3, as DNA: TGCAGCGTTAGGACTAGCAGCTACAATGAGCAGTTCTTC.